This T cell receptor (beta chain) appears in the sequencing data of a study of PD-1 blockade in mismatch repair-deficient tumors. This table comes from immunoSEQ multiplex PCR, and its TCRdb copy is limited to in-frame clones, with some not included. The sample shows 120,000 or so clones, roughly 90% of them seen only once. Sample: peripheral blood, taken approximately 73 weeks after starting pembrolizumab. The TCR sequence derives from an adult with mismatch repair-deficient cancer.

This chain's CDR3 is CASGAGEGGYTF. The CDR3 DNA sequence: TGTGCCAGTGGGGCAGGGGAGGGAGGCTACACCTTC. The chain recombines TRBV25-1 with TRBJ1-2; D perhaps matches TRBD1 (6 bases). V was shortened by 9 bases and J by 8 bases, with 16 bases between the two germline ends. The CDR3 length is 12 residues. Looked up from germline, CDR1 is MGHDK and CDR2 is SYGVNS.